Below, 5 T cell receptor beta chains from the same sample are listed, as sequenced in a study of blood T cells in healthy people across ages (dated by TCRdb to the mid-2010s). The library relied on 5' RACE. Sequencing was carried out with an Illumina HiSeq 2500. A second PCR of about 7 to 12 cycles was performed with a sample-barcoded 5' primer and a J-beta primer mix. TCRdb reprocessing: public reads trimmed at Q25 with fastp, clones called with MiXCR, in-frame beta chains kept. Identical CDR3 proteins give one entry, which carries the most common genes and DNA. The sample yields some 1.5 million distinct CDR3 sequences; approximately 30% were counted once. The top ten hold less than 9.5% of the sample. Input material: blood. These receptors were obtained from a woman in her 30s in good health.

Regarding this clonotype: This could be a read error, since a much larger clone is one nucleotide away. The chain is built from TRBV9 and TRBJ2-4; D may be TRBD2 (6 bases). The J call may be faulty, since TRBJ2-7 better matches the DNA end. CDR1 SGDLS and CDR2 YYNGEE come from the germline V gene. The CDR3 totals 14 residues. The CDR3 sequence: CASGVGGSGYEQYF. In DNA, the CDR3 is TGTGCCAGCGGCGTAGGCGGTAGCGGCTACGAGCAGTACTTC.

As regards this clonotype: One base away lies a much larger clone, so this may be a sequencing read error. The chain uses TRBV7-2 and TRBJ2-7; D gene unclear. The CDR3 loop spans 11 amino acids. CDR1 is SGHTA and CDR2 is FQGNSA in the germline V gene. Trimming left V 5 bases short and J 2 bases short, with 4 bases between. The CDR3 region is CASSMTYEQYF. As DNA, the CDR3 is TGTGCCAGCAGCATGACCTACGAGCAGTACTTC.

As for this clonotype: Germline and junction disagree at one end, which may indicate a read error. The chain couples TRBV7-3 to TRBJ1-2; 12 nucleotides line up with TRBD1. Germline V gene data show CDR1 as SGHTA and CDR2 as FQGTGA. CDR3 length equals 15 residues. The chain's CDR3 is CANSSGQGAEYGYTF. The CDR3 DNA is TGTGCCAACAGCTCGGGACAGGGGGCAGAATATGGCTACACCTTC.

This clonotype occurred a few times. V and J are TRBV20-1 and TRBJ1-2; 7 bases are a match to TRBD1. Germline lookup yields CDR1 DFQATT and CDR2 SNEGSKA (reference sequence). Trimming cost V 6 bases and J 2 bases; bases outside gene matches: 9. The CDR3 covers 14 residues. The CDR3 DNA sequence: TGCAGTGCCCTGGTTGGGACAGCCAACTATGGCTACACCTTC. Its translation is CSALVGTANYGYTF.

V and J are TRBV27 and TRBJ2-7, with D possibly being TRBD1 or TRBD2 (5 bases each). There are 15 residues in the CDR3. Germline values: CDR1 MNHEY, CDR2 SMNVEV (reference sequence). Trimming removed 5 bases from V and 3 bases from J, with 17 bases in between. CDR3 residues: CASSVTPGTRYEQYF. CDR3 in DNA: TGTGCCAGCAGTGTCACCCCCGGGACGCGCTACGAGCAGTACTTC.